These T cell receptor beta chains were read from a single sample in a study of blood T cells in healthy people across ages. One entry per CDR3 protein, called by TCRdb with MiXCR from the 5' RACE reads. The sample has roughly 860,000 distinct CDR3 sequences, around 62% seen once. Source material: blood. These TCRs come from a man between 25 and 39 years old in good health. Each CDR3 is given with its conserved first and last residue.

J gene: TRBJ2-5; V gene: TRBV9; CDR3 protein: CASSVLSGGAGETQYF
J gene: TRBJ2-7; V gene: TRBV6-2/TRBV6-3; CDR3 protein: CASRRHLAYEQYF
J gene: TRBJ2-5; V gene: TRBV5-1; CDR3 protein: CASSFSTDQETQYF
J gene: TRBJ1-2; V gene: TRBV20-1; CDR3 protein: CSARVGGTNYGYTF
J gene: TRBJ2-1; V gene: TRBV28; CDR3 protein: CASSSLPTSGEDEQFF
J gene: TRBJ1-5; V gene: TRBV12-3/TRBV12-4; CDR3 protein: CASSPHRTDYSNQPQHF
J gene: TRBJ2-1; V gene: TRBV2; CDR3 protein: CATSPGRPYNEQFF
J gene: TRBJ2-1; V gene: TRBV4-1; CDR3 protein: CASSPTSGVFGEQFF
J gene: TRBJ2-7; V gene: TRBV12-3/TRBV12-4; CDR3 protein: CASSLAGSAYEQYF
J gene: TRBJ2-7; V gene: TRBV10-2; CDR3 protein: CASMKGPAYEQYF
J gene: TRBJ1-2; V gene: TRBV9; CDR3 protein: CASSAGQAYGYTF
J gene: TRBJ1-5; V gene: TRBV4-3; CDR3 protein: CASSQTAYSNQPQHF
J gene: TRBJ2-2; V gene: TRBV2; CDR3 protein: CASSVQTRGELFF
J gene: TRBJ2-1; V gene: TRBV2; CDR3 protein: CASSPGLHNEQFF
J gene: TRBJ1-2; V gene: TRBV7-2; CDR3 protein: CASSLVDSPRGYTF
J gene: TRBJ2-5; V gene: TRBV7-2; CDR3 protein: CASSPRTSEYQETQYF
J gene: TRBJ2-6; V gene: TRBV5-1; CDR3 protein: CASRDRVTAGANVLTF
J gene: TRBJ1-1; V gene: TRBV20-1; CDR3 protein: CGVQGVVGEAFF
J gene: TRBJ2-4; V gene: TRBV12-3/TRBV12-4; CDR3 protein: CASRLSGGLAKNIQYF
J gene: TRBJ2-7; V gene: TRBV7-2; CDR3 protein: CASSPDRYSYEQYF
J gene: TRBJ2-5; V gene: TRBV28; CDR3 protein: CASRRQGPETQYF
J gene: TRBJ2-1; V gene: TRBV11-3; CDR3 protein: CASSIRVGGEQFF
J gene: TRBJ2-7; V gene: TRBV5-1; CDR3 protein: CASSWRGDSYEQYF
J gene: TRBJ2-4; V gene: TRBV5-4; CDR3 protein: CASSLGQAREQYF
J gene: TRBJ2-3; V gene: TRBV6-6; CDR3 protein: CASSYYNRGQNTDTQYF
J gene: TRBJ2-3; V gene: TRBV7-6; CDR3 protein: CASSLARGIADTQYF
J gene: TRBJ1-5; V gene: TRBV4-2; CDR3 protein: CASSQGDRDRDQPQHF
J gene: TRBJ1-6; V gene: TRBV18; CDR3 protein: CASSPPNVDRLHSPLHF
J gene: TRBJ2-7; V gene: TRBV4-2; CDR3 protein: CASSQDEVGPQSSYEQYF
J gene: TRBJ1-1; V gene: TRBV29-1; CDR3 protein: CSVESQGAGEAFF
J gene: TRBJ1-5; V gene: TRBV27; CDR3 protein: CASSSRGFDYSNQPQHF
J gene: TRBJ2-3; V gene: TRBV6-2/TRBV6-3; CDR3 protein: CASIHGLAGTDTQYF
J gene: TRBJ2-7; V gene: TRBV3-1; CDR3 protein: CASADHRAYEQYF
J gene: TRBJ2-2; V gene: TRBV20-1; CDR3 protein: CAREQNTGELFF
J gene: TRBJ2-3; V gene: TRBV7-2; CDR3 protein: CASSFDSGGTDTQYF
J gene: TRBJ1-5; V gene: TRBV4-1; CDR3 protein: CASRPEGRSNQPQHF
J gene: TRBJ1-2; V gene: TRBV20-1; CDR3 protein: CSARVTENYGYTF
J gene: TRBJ2-6; V gene: TRBV6-6; CDR3 protein: CASKRDRARGANVLTF
J gene: TRBJ2-3; V gene: TRBV7-6; CDR3 protein: CASSAQTADTQYF
J gene: .; V gene: TRBV3-1; CDR3 protein: CASSQARRGETQYF
J gene: TRBJ2-1; V gene: TRBV18; CDR3 protein: CASSPRDRVSNEQFF